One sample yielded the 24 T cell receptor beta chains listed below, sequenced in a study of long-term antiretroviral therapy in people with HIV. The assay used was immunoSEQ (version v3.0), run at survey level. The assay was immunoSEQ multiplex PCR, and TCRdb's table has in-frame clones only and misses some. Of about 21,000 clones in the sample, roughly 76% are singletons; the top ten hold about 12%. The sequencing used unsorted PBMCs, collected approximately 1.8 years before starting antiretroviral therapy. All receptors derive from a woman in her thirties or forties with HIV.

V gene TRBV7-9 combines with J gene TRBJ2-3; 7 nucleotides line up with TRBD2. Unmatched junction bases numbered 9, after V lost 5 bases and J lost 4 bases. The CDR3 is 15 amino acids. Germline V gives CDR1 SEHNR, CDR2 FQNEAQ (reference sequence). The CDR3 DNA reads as TGTGCCAGCAGCCCGAGACTAGCTCGGGCAGATACGCAGTATTTT. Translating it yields CASSPRLARADTQYF.

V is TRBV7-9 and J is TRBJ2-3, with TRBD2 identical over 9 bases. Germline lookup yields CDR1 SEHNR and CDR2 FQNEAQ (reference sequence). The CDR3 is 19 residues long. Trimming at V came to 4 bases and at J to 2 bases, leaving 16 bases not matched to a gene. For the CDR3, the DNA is TGTGCCAGCAGCTCCCGAATAGCGGGAGCAGACAGGGCCACAGATACGCAGTATTTT. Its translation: CASSSRIAGADRATDTQYF.

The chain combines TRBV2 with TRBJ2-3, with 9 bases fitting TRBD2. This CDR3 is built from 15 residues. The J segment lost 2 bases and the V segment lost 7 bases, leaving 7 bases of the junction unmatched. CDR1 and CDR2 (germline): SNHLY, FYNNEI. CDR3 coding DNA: TGTGCCAGCACGCCTAGCGGGAAGGTCACAGATACGCAGTATTTT. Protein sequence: CASTPSGKVTDTQYF.

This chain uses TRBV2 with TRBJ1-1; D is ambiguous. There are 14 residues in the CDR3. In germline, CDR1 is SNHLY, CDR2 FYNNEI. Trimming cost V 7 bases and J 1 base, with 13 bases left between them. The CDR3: CASILDLGNTEAFF. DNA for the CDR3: TGTGCCAGCATTCTCGACCTAGGGAACACTGAAGCTTTCTTT.

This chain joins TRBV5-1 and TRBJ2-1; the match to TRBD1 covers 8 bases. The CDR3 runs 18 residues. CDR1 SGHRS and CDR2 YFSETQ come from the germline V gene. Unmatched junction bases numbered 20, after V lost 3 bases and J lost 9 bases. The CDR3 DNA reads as TGCGCCAGCAGCTCTTCGACAGGGGAGTTTGGGGTTGGAGGTGAGCAGTTCTTC. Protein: CASSSSTGEFGVGGEQFF.

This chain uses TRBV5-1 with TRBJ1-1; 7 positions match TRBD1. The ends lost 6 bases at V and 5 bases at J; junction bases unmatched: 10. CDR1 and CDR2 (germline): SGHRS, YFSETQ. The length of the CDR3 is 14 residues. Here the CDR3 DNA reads TGCGCCAGCAAGGGGGCAGGGCTGAGTACTGAAGCTTTCTTT. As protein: CASKGAGLSTEAFF.

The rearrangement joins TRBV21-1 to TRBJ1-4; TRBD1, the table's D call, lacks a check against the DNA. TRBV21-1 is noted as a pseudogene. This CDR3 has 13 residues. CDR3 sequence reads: CASITGLSEKLFF. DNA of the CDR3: TGTGCCAGCATCACAGGGTTGAGTGAAAAACTGTTTTTT.

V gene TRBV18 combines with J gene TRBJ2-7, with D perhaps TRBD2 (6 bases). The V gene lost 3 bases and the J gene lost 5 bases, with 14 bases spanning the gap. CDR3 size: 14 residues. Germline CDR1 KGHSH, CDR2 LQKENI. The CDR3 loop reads CASSPPGTADEQYF. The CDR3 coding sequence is TGTGCCAGCTCACCGCCCGGGACTGCCGACGAGCAGTACTTC.

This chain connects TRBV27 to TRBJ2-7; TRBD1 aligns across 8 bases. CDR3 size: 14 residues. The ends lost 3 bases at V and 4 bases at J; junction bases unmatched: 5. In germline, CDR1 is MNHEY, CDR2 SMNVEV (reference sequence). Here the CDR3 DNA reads TGTGCCAGCAGTTTCGGGACAGGAAGATACGAGCAGTACTTC. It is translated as CASSFGTGRYEQYF.

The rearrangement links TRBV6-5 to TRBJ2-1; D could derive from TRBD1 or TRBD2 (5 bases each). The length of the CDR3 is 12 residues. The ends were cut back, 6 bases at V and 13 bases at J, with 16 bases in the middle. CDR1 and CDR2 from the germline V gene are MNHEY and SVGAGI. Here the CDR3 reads CASRRVAGAQFF. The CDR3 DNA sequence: TGTGCCAGCAGGCGGGTGGCCGGGGCACAGTTCTTC.

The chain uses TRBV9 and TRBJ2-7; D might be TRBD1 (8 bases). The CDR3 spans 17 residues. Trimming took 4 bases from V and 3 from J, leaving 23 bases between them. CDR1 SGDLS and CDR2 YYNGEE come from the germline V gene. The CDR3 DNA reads TGTGCCAGCAGCCCAGTGGGGGGGGGACAGGATTTCTACGAGCAGTACTTC. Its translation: CASSPVGGGQDFYEQYF.

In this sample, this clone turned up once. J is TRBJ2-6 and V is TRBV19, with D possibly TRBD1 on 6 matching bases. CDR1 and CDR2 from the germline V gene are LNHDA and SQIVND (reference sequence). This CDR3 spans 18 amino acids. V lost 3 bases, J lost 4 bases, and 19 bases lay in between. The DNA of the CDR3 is TGTGCCAGTAGTATGATCGGGACAACCGTATCAGGGGCCAACGTCCTGACTTTC. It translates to CASSMIGTTVSGANVLTF.

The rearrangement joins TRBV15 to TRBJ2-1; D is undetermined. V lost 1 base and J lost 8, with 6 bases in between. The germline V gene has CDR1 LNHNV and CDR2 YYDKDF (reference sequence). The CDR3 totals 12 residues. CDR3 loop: CATSRGYDEQFF. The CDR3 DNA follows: TGTGCCACCAGCAGAGGGTACGATGAGCAGTTCTTC.

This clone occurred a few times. The CDR3 here is CASSLGGAGKTEAFF. DNA of the CDR3: TGCGCCAGCAGCCTAGGAGGTGCAGGGAAAACTGAAGCTTTCTTT. This rearrangement joins TRBV5-1 to TRBJ1-1; a possible D gene is TRBD1 (5 bases). Looked up from germline, CDR1 is SGHRS and CDR2 is YFSETQ. Between the trimmed V and J ends, which lost 4 bases and 5 bases, there was a span of 18 bases. The length of the CDR3 is 15 residues.

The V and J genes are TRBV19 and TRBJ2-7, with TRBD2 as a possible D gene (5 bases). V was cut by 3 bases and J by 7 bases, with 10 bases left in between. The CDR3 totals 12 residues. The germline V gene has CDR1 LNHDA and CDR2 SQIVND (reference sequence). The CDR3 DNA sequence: TGTGCCAGTAGTATGGAGGAAAGGGAGCAGTACTTC. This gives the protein CASSMEEREQYF.

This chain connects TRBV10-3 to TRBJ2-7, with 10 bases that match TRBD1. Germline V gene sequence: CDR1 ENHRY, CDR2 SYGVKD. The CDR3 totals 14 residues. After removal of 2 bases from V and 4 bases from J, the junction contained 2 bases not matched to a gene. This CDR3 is CAISEGDRGYEQYF. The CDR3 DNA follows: TGTGCCATCAGTGAGGGGGACAGGGGTTACGAGCAGTACTTC.

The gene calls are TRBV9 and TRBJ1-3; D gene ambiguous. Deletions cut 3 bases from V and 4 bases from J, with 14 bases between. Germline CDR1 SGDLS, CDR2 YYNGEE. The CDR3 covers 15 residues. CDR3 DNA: TGTGCCAGCAGCGACATGGGATTTGGAGGAAACACCATATATTTT. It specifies CASSDMGFGGNTIYF. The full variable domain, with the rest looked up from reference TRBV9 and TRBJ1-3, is DSGVTQTPKHLITATGQRVTLRCSPRSGDLSVYWYQQSLDQGLQFLIQYYNGEERAKGNILERFSAQQFPDLHSELNLSSLELGDSALYFCASSDMGFGGNTIYFGEGSWLTVV.

The chain's CDR3 is CASRDSSGGRGEQFF. CDR3 DNA sequence: TGTGCCAGCAGGGACTCTAGCGGGGGAAGAGGTGAGCAGTTCTTC. The rearrangement uses TRBV6-6 and TRBJ2-1, with 10 bases lining up with TRBD2. CDR3 length equals 15 residues. Germline trimming cut 6 bases from V and 9 bases from J; bases unmatched to any gene: 11. The V gene's germline CDR1 is MNHNY and CDR2 SVGAGI (reference sequence).

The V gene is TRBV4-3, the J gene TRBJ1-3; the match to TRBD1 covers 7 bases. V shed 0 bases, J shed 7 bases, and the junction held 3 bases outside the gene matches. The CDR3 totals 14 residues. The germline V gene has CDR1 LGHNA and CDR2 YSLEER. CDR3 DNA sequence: TGCGCCAGCAGCCAAGATACAGGGGTGAACACCATATATTTT. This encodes CASSQDTGVNTIYF.

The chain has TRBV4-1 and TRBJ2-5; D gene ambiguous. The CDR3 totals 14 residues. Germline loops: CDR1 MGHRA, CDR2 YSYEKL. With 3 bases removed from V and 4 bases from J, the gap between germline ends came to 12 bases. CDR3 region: CASSHPVPGETQYF. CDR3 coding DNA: TGCGCCAGCAGCCATCCGGTCCCGGGAGAGACCCAGTACTTC.

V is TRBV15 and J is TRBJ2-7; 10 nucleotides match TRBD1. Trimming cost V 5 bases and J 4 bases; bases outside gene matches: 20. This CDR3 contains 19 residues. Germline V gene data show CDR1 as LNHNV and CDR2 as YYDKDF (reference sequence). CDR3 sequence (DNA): TGTGCCACCAGCTCTACAAGACAGGGGGCGACCCCCCTTACTTACGAGCAGTACTTC. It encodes CATSSTRQGATPLTYEQYF.

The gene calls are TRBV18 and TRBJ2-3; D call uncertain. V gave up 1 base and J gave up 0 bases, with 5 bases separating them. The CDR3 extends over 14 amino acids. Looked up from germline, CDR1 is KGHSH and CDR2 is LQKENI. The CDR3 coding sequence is TGTGCCAGCTCACCACTAACCAGCACAGATACGCAGTATTTT. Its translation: CASSPLTSTDTQYF.

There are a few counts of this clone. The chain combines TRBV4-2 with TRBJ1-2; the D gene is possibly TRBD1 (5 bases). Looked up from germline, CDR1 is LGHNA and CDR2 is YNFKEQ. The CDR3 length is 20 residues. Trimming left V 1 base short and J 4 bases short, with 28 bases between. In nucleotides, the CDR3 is TGTGCCAGCAGCCAAGTTTCGCCTTTGGCCCCCCCCCGACAGACCTATGGCTACACCTTC. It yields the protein CASSQVSPLAPPRQTYGYTF.

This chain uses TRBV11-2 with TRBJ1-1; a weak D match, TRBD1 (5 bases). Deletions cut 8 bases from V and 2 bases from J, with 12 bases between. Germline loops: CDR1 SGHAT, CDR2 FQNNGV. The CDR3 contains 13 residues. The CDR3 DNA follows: TGTGCCAGCCGGGCAGGGCTCAACACTGAAGCTTTCTTT. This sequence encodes CASRAGLNTEAFF. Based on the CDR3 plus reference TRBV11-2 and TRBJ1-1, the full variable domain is EAGVAQSPRYKIIEKRQSVAFWCNPISGHATLYWYQQILGQGPKLLIQFQNNGVVDDSQLPKDRFSAERLKGVDSTLKIQPAKLEDSAVYLCASRAGLNTEAFFGQGTRLTVV.